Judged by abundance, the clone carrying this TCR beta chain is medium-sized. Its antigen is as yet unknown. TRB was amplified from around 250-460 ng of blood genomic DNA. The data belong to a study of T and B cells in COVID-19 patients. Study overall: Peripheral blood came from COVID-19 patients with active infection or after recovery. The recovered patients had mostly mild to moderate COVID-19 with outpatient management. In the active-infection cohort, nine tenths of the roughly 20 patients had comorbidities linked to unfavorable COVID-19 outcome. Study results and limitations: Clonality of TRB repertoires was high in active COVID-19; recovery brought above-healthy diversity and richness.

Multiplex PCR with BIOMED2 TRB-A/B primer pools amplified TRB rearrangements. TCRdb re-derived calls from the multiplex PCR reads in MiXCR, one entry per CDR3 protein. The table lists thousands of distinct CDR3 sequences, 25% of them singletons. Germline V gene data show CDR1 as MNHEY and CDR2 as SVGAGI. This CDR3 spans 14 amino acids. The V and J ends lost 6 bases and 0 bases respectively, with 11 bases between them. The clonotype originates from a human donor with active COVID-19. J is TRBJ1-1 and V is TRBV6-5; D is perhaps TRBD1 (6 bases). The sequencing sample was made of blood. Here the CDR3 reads CASRGGRMNTEAFF. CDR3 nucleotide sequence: TGTGCCAGCAGGGGGGGGCGGATGAACACTGAAGCTTTCTTT.